The sequence of this T cell receptor (beta chain) was determined in a study of shared clonotypes between healthy human individuals. About the research overall: Sampling drew on donors who were a couple of women and three men aged 18 to 49. Study-level findings and limits: Generally, naive subsets (rather than memory subsets) showed larger estimated richness. Sorted-subset sequencing, rarefaction showed, was incomplete despite large depth.

Of note for this clone: The antigen remains unidentified.

The CDR3 extends over 13 amino acids. V lost 0 bases, J lost 8 bases, and 9 bases lay in between. Germline CDR1 ENHRY, CDR2 SYGVKD. The table came from immunoSEQ multiplex PCR; TCRdb's copy has only in-frame clones and leaves some out. Among about 1.5 million clones listed, around 95% were seen once. Sequences were obtained from naive CD4+ T cells sorted from blood. Subset of the sample: CD45RA+ positively selected. This chain connects TRBV10-3 to TRBJ2-3, with D hard to call. The clonotype comes from a man younger than 45 in good health. CDR3 in amino acids: CAISESTEATQYF. The DNA for the CDR3 is TGTGCCATCAGTGAGTCGACGGAAGCTACGCAGTATTTT.